This TCR beta chain was identified during a study of shared clonotypes between healthy human individuals. Data came from immunoSEQ multiplex PCR; TCRdb stores just in-frame clones and leaves some out. This sample has around 2.1 million clones, with approximately 96% found just once. The sequencing input was naive CD4+ T cells sorted from blood. This sample's subset: CD45RA+ positively selected. This clonotype was sampled from a man aged 18 to 29 in good health.

CDR3 bases: TGTGCCAGCAGCAGGGGTGGGGGGAGGACCCAAGAGACCCAGTACTTC. Its translation: CASSRGGGRTQETQYF. The V gene is TRBV5-4, the J gene TRBJ2-5; tentatively, D is TRBD2 (6 bases). The CDR3 is 16 residues long. The V and J ends lost 4 bases and 1 base respectively, with 17 bases between them. Germline V CDR1 and CDR2: SGHNT, YYREEE (reference sequence).